This T cell receptor (beta chain) came from a study of control samples from healthy donors and cancer patients. Using immunoSEQ multiplex PCR, the repertoire was profiled, and TCRdb retains in-frame clones only, with some absent. This sample has roughly 30,000 clones, with over 85% found just once. The sequencing sample was made of PBMCs. The receptor was derived from a man aged 40-49 years with colorectal cancer.

CDR3 DNA: TGTGCCAGCAGTGAAGCGCCACTAGCGGGGGCCACCGGGGAGCTGTTTTTT. Translated, it gives CASSEAPLAGATGELFF. The V and J genes are TRBV2 and TRBJ2-2; 11 positions agree with TRBD2. The V segment lost 0 bases and the J segment 4 bases; nucleotides outside the gene matches: 4. There are 17 residues in the CDR3. Per germline, CDR1 SNHLY and CDR2 FYNNEI. Full variable domain (rest looked up from reference TRBV2 and TRBJ2-2): EPEVTQTPSHQVTQMGQEVILRCVPISNHLYFYWYRQILGQKVEFLVSFYNNEISEKSEIFDDQFSVERPDGSNFTLKIRSTKLEDSAMYFCASSEAPLAGATGELFFGEGSRLTVL.